These 20 T cell receptor beta chains were all obtained from the same sample, sequenced in a study of T-cell memory formation after mild COVID-19. In TCRdb, the 5' RACE reads were re-called with MiXCR into one record per CDR3 protein. The table records 400,000 or so distinct CDR3 sequences, 15% to 25% of them present only once. Source material: PBMCs or a T cell subset sorted from them (not recorded which). These TCRs come from an adult woman who had mild COVID-19 (a few samples of this study predate the infection). Cell type and time point are not known.

In this sample, this clonotype turned up a few times. This chain joins TRBV5-1 and TRBJ2-1; 8 bases map to TRBD1. The CDR3 is 15 amino acids. Germline V CDR1 and CDR2: SGHRS, YFSETQ. Losses at the gene ends were 2 bases for V and 6 bases for J; bases not matched to a gene: 7. CDR3 nucleotides: TGCGCCAGCAGCTTTCCACAGGGGGGACGCAATGAGCAGTTCTTC. Protein product: CASSFPQGGRNEQFF. The full variable domain, completed using reference TRBV5-1 and TRBJ2-1, is KAGVTQTPRYLIKTRGQQVTLSCSPISGHRSVSWYQQTPGQGLQFLFEYFSETQRNKGNFPGRFSGRQFSNSRSEMNVSTLELGDSALYLCASSFPQGGRNEQFFGPGTRLTVL.

This clonotype was recorded at least ten times. The chain uses TRBV5-1 and TRBJ2-1, with 9 bases identical to TRBD1. Germline V lookup: CDR1 SGHRS, CDR2 YFSETQ. The J segment lost 7 bases and the V segment lost 4 bases, leaving 6 bases of the junction unmatched. The CDR3 covers 14 residues. CDR3 nucleotide sequence: TGCGCCAGCAGCGACGGGACAGGGCGGAATGAGCAGTTCTTC. Protein product: CASSDGTGRNEQFF. The variable domain in full, completed from reference TRBV5-1 and TRBJ2-1, reads KAGVTQTPRYLIKTRGQQVTLSCSPISGHRSVSWYQQTPGQGLQFLFEYFSETQRNKGNFPGRFSGRQFSNSRSEMNVSTLELGDSALYLCASSDGTGRNEQFFGPGTRLTVL.

This clonotype has just a few counts. The chain couples TRBV5-1 to TRBJ2-7; perhaps TRBD1 as D (5 bases). CDR3 size: 13 residues. Trimming removed 2 bases at V and 5 bases at J, with 11 bases between. The germline V gene encodes CDR1 SGHRS and CDR2 YFSETQ. The CDR3 reads CASSLSQGHEQYF. The CDR3 coding sequence is TGCGCCAGCAGCTTAAGTCAGGGCCACGAGCAGTACTTC.

A few counts support this clonotype. The J gene is TRBJ1-2, the V gene TRBV7-9; TRBD1 aligns across 8 bases. After removal of 0 bases from V and 6 bases from J, the junction contained 6 bases not matched to a gene. Looked up from germline, CDR1 is SEHNR and CDR2 is FQNEAQ (reference sequence). The CDR3 contains 15 residues. CDR3 in DNA: TGTGCCAGCAGCTTAGCCGGGACAGGCACAAATGGCTACACCTTC. This sequence encodes CASSLAGTGTNGYTF.

This chain connects TRBV5-1 to TRBJ2-1; 14 bases fit TRBD2. The V gene end was trimmed by 0 bases and the J gene end by 7 bases; junction bases not matched to a gene: 6. Looked up from germline, CDR1 is SGHRS and CDR2 is YFSETQ. This CDR3 has 17 residues. As DNA, the CDR3 is TGCGCCAGCAGCTTGGCCATGGGACTAGCGGGAGATAATGAGCAGTTCTTC. Translated, it gives CASSLAMGLAGDNEQFF.

The table lists this clonotype with a few counts. The chain joins TRBV6-5 to TRBJ2-3; 9 bases map to TRBD2. Looked up from germline, CDR1 is MNHEY and CDR2 is SVGAGI. V lost 0 bases and J lost 4; bases outside the gene matches: 8. This CDR3 contains 17 residues. This CDR3 is CASSYSSLAGLPDTQYF. For the CDR3, the DNA is TGTGCCAGCAGTTACTCCTCCCTAGCGGGGCTTCCAGATACGCAGTATTTT.

This clonotype was seen only a few times. The chain employs TRBV4-1 and TRBJ2-7; maybe TRBD1 (6 bases). V shed 1 base and J shed 7 bases, with 11 bases lying between them. There are 13 residues in the CDR3. Germline CDR1 reads MGHRA; CDR2 reads YSYEKL. The CDR3 DNA follows: TGCGCCAGCAGCCAAGGGCAGGGGCAAGAGCAGTACTTC. Amino acids: CASSQGQGQEQYF.

In this sample, this clonotype turned up a few times. The rearrangement joins TRBV27 to TRBJ2-7; no reliable D call. Germline CDR1 MNHEY, CDR2 SMNVEV (reference sequence). The V and J ends lost 8 bases and 2 bases respectively, with 19 bases between them. CDR3 length: 15 amino acids. CDR3 in DNA: TGTGCCAGCGCGTACCCATATCAACCGACCTACGAGCAGTACTTC. The encoded protein is CASAYPYQPTYEQYF.

This clonotype was counted between two and nine times. The chain carries TRBV3-1 and TRBJ2-3, with D possibly matching TRBD2 (7 bases). The CDR3 runs to 17 residues. The germline V gene has CDR1 LGHDT and CDR2 YNNKEL (reference sequence). Deletions cut 3 bases from V and 5 bases from J, with 21 bases between. The CDR3 loop is CASSHGEAGAWGDTQYF. The CDR3 DNA sequence: TGTGCCAGCAGCCACGGGGAGGCGGGGGCTTGGGGAGATACGCAGTATTTT.

The chain employs TRBV13 and TRBJ2-1; 8 nucleotides align to TRBD2. The CDR3 has 15 amino acids. Germline V gene sequence: CDR1 PRHDT, CDR2 FYEKMQ (reference sequence). V was pared by 5 bases and J by 9 bases, with 12 bases of the junction left unmatched. Here the CDR3 DNA reads TGTGCCAGCAGCCCAAGAGCGGGAGCGATGATTGAGCAGTTCTTC. This sequence encodes CASSPRAGAMIEQFF.

The CDR3 DNA reads as TGCAGTGCTAGAGTGGACTCGGTAGAGCAGTACTTC. This sequence encodes CSARVDSVEQYF. The rearrangement uses TRBV20-1 and TRBJ2-7, with D perhaps TRBD2 (5 bases). V was pared by 1 base and J by 7 bases, with 11 bases between. The CDR3 is 12 residues long. Germline CDR1 reads DFQATT; CDR2 reads SNEGSKA (reference sequence).

In this sample, this clonotype turned up a few times. V and J are TRBV11-2 and TRBJ1-1, with D unresolved. The CDR3 is made up of 13 amino acids. V was clipped by 5 bases and J by 4 bases, with 11 bases between them. The germline gives CDR1 SGHAT, CDR2 FQNNGV. The CDR3: CASSTARGTEAFF. The CDR3 DNA reads as TGTGCCAGCAGCACCGCCCGAGGCACTGAAGCTTTCTTT.

This clonotype showed up many times. The chain uses TRBV12-3 or TRBV12-4 and TRBJ2-6; D call uncertain. V was trimmed by 7 bases and J by 0 bases, leaving 10 bases between them. The CDR3 loop spans 15 amino acids. The CDR3 reads CASNPDHSGANVLTF. The CDR3, as DNA: TGTGCCAGCAACCCCGACCACTCTGGGGCCAACGTCCTGACTTTC.

In its sample, this clonotype was seen a few times. The chain couples TRBV7-9 to TRBJ2-3; maybe TRBD1 (5 bases). Trimming removed 2 bases at V and 5 bases at J, with 11 bases between. The CDR3 extends over 14 amino acids. The germline CDR1 and CDR2 sequences are SEHNR and FQNEAQ (reference sequence). CDR3 nucleotide sequence: TGTGCCAGCAGCTTACTAGGGGTCGGAGATACGCAGTATTTT. This translates into CASSLLGVGDTQYF.

This clonotype was seen a few times. The gene calls are TRBV5-1 and TRBJ2-1, with TRBD2 identical over 7 bases. This CDR3 is built from 17 residues. Germline V gene lookup returns CDR1 SGHRS and CDR2 YFSETQ. The ends lost 0 bases at V and 4 bases at J; junction bases unmatched: 10. Written as DNA, the CDR3 is TGCGCCAGCAGCTTGGTGGCGGCGCCTAGCGGATACAATGAGCAGTTCTTC. Translated: CASSLVAAPSGYNEQFF.

This clonotype has just a few counts. Here the CDR3 reads CASSLGTAAGEKLFF. The CDR3 bases are TGTGCCAGCAGCTTGGGGACAGCCGCAGGGGAAAAACTGTTTTTT. The V gene is TRBV5-4, the J gene TRBJ1-4; the D gene is possibly TRBD1 (6 bases). The germline V gene has CDR1 SGHNT and CDR2 YYREEE (reference sequence). The V and J ends lost 0 bases and 8 bases respectively, with 14 bases between them. This CDR3 comprises 15 residues.

This clonotype was counted between two and nine times. The chain joins TRBV29-1 to TRBJ2-5, with D maybe TRBD2 (5 bases). This CDR3 region has 13 residues. Germline values: CDR1 SQVTM, CDR2 ANQGSEA. V lost 1 base and J lost 1, with 7 bases in between. The CDR3 DNA reads as TGCAGCGTTGAAGGCCTAGCCCAAGAGACCCAGTACTTC. This sequence encodes CSVEGLAQETQYF.

This clonotype was seen more than once but under ten times. The J gene is TRBJ2-3, the V gene TRBV7-2; 10 bases map to TRBD1. The germline gives CDR1 SGHTA, CDR2 FQGNSA. This CDR3 comprises 14 residues. V lost 4 bases and J lost 6; bases outside the gene matches: 4. The CDR3, as DNA: TGTGCCAGCAGCTCGACAGGGGGCGGGGATACGCAGTATTTT. It translates to CASSSTGGGDTQYF. Drawing the rest from reference TRBV7-2 and TRBJ2-3, the complete variable domain is GAGVSQSPSNKVTEKGKDVELRCDPISGHTALYWYRQSLGQGLEFLIYFQGNSAPDKSGLPSDRFSAERTGGSVSTLTIQRTQQEDSAVYLCASSSTGGGDTQYFGPGTRLTVL.

This clonotype appeared a few times. This sequence joins TRBV12-3 or TRBV12-4 and TRBJ1-3; perhaps TRBD1 as D (5 bases). V lost 6 bases and J 10 bases, leaving 19 bases between the germline ends. This CDR3 is built from 14 residues. CDR3 in amino acids: CASSPGLQGGTIYF. The DNA of the CDR3 is TGTGCCAGCAGCCCTGGACTTCAGGGAGGGACCATATATTTT.

This clonotype was seen only a few times. In DNA form, the CDR3 reads TGTGCCAGCAGCCAAGGGGTAGAAAACATTCAGTACTTC. Its protein is CASSQGVENIQYF. The chain is built from TRBV14 and TRBJ2-4; no definite D call. The CDR3 totals 13 residues. V was trimmed by 1 base and J by 5 bases, leaving 6 bases between them. The germline CDR1 and CDR2 sequences are SGHDN and FVKESK.